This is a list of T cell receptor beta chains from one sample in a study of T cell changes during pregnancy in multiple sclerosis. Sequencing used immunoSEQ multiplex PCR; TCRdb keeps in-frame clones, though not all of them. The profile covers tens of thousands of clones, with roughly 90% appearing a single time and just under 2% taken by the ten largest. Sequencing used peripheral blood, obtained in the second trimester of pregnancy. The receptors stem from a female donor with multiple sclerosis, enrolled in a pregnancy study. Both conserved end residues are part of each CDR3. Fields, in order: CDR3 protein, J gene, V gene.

cdr3_aa: CASSLMSSGGRGTDTQYF
j_call: TRBJ2-3
v_call: TRBV7-3

cdr3_aa: CASSLSGGELFF
j_call: TRBJ2-2
v_call: TRBV5-8

cdr3_aa: CASFPPATSRNNEQFF
j_call: TRBJ2-1
v_call: TRBV18

cdr3_aa: CASSLRQAASYEQYF
j_call: TRBJ2-7
v_call: TRBV27

cdr3_aa: CASSQFSRIQGIGPGELFF
j_call: TRBJ2-2
v_call: TRBV23-1

cdr3_aa: CASSPSGVGNQPQHF
j_call: TRBJ1-5
v_call: TRBV7-2

cdr3_aa: CASSPMGGSQPQHF
j_call: TRBJ1-5
v_call: TRBV18

cdr3_aa: CASSFDKDSNSPLHF
j_call: TRBJ1-6
v_call: TRBV27

cdr3_aa: CASGDRKNTEAFF
j_call: TRBJ1-1
v_call: TRBV6-1

cdr3_aa: CASSGGGVF
j_call: TRBJ2-1
v_call: TRBV2

cdr3_aa: CAWKQATYEQYF
j_call: TRBJ2-7
v_call: TRBV30

cdr3_aa: CASSFYRERYTEAFF
j_call: TRBJ1-1
v_call: TRBV5-6

cdr3_aa: CASNQLAGGSSGANVLTF
j_call: TRBJ2-6
v_call: TRBV11-2

cdr3_aa: CASPGGGGPPSEQYF
j_call: TRBJ2-7
v_call: TRBV6-1

cdr3_aa: CAISVGQGGQETQYF
j_call: TRBJ2-5
v_call: TRBV10-3

cdr3_aa: CASSYTGVGQPQHF
j_call: TRBJ1-5
v_call: TRBV6-5

cdr3_aa: CASSRGTSSYNEQFF
j_call: TRBJ2-1
v_call: TRBV14

cdr3_aa: CASSAIASGRRPYEQYF
j_call: TRBJ2-7
v_call: TRBV18

cdr3_aa: CASSYGTRTDTQYF
j_call: TRBJ2-3
v_call: TRBV5-1

cdr3_aa: CASSVTDNEKLFF
j_call: TRBJ1-4
v_call: TRBV6-1

cdr3_aa: CASSPIGNEQYF
j_call: .
v_call: TRBV7-6

cdr3_aa: CSVGLAGVEQYF
j_call: TRBJ2-7
v_call: TRBV29-1

cdr3_aa: CSAHRLAGVEGEQFF
j_call: TRBJ2-1
v_call: TRBV29-1

cdr3_aa: CASSQVGTGMETQYF
j_call: TRBJ2-5
v_call: TRBV4-3

cdr3_aa: CAWRMGTSRGTDTQYF
j_call: TRBJ2-3
v_call: TRBV30

cdr3_aa: CASSPRDRGNGELFF
j_call: TRBJ2-2
v_call: TRBV7-8

cdr3_aa: CATSRHNRGFETQYF
j_call: TRBJ2-5
v_call: TRBV15

cdr3_aa: CASSPKPGHGVYEQFF
j_call: TRBJ2-1
v_call: TRBV5-4

cdr3_aa: CASSSGRLAGYNEQFF
j_call: TRBJ2-1
v_call: TRBV7-8

cdr3_aa: CASSRTSGGAGTGELFF
j_call: TRBJ2-2
v_call: TRBV11-1

cdr3_aa: CASSWGGKETQYF
j_call: TRBJ2-5
v_call: TRBV19